This TCR beta chain was sequenced during a study of control samples from healthy donors and cancer patients. Assay: immunoSEQ multiplex PCR; the TCRdb copy retains only in-frame clones and omits some. There are 350,000 to 450,000 clones in the sample; approximately 90% occur only once, and around 6.4% lies in the top ten. This clonotype originated in a man aged 35 to 55 with head and neck cancer. The specimen sequenced was PBMCs.

CDR3 loop: CASSLEGTAGYSGANVLTF. For the CDR3, the DNA is TGCGCCAGCAGCTTGGAGGGGACAGCAGGGTATTCTGGGGCCAACGTCCTGACTTTC. The rearrangement joins TRBV5-1 to TRBJ2-6, with 7 bases that match TRBD1. The germline V gene encodes CDR1 SGHRS and CDR2 YFSETQ. The CDR3 runs 19 residues. V was clipped by 0 bases and J by 1 base; unmatched bases: 10.